This entry features one TCR beta chain sequence. As yet, its antigen is unknown. The germline V gene has CDR1 SGHAT and CDR2 FQNNGV. V was clipped by 5 bases and J by 6 bases; unmatched bases: 13. CDR3 size: 16 residues. These data come from a study of shared clonotypes between healthy human individuals. Profiled with immunoSEQ multiplex PCR; TCRdb holds only in-frame clones, not every one. The sample lists about 680,000 clones; 73% were seen once. Whole-study findings and limits: Enrolling few donors narrowed the genetic and exposure-history diversity that was represented.

The sequence was collected from a woman in her twenties or thirties in good health. The V and J genes are TRBV11-2 and TRBJ2-3; 8 nucleotides match TRBD1. Material: memory CD4+ T cells sorted from blood. Indicated subset: CD45RA-negative fraction. The CDR3 is CASSAKTGTGLDTQYF. Here the CDR3 DNA reads TGTGCCAGCAGCGCCAAAACCGGGACAGGTCTGGATACGCAGTATTTT.